This TCR beta chain was identified during a study of shared T cell receptors in the human thymus. Clones were read by immunoSEQ multiplex PCR, and TCRdb kept only the in-frame ones, dropping some. The table has about 660,000 clones, 88% seen once; the top ten hold approximately 0.011%. This sample was also put to use in a study of human thymus T cells. That source reports: Thymus specimens were resections from corrective heart surgery. Among thymic and blood repertoires, usage of V and J genes appeared biased.

The receptor was isolated from a boy younger than two with a congenital heart defect. The source material was thymocytes.

CDR3 bases: TGTGCCAGCAGTTTAGGATCGGCTCCGGGACAGGGGGCGAAGAACACTGAAGCTTTCTTT. Amino acid sequence: CASSLGSAPGQGAKNTEAFF. V is TRBV27 and J is TRBJ1-1, with 12 bases identical to TRBD1. This CDR3 is built from 20 residues. J gave up 1 base and V 2 bases, and 14 bases lay outside the gene matches. Germline V gene lookup returns CDR1 MNHEY and CDR2 SMNVEV (reference sequence).